This T cell receptor (beta chain) was identified in a study of lymphopenia after photon versus proton radiotherapy. Findings and limits, study-wide: Survival link was tested only in deceased patients; proton benefit remains a possibility. After lymphocyte nadir, photon-treated repertoires showed oligoclonal expansion, especially CD8+ Temra. A bigger post-nadir fall in TCR diversity correlated inversely with survival time in deceased patients. Photon-treated patients lost naive T cells and TCR diversity; proton-treated stayed stable.

The repertoire was sequenced with immunoSEQ multiplex PCR; TCRdb's copy has only in-frame clones and lacks some. This table holds about 26,000 clones, roughly four fifths found once. CDR3 length: 16 amino acids. Germline lookup yields CDR1 MNHNY and CDR2 SVGAGI (reference sequence). Trimming cost V 5 bases and J 1 base; bases outside gene matches: 10. On this clone: Its antigen is as yet unknown.

The V gene is TRBV6-6, the J gene TRBJ2-7, with 8 bases lining up with TRBD2. Sequencing was performed on peripheral blood, taken from a patient treated with photon-based radiotherapy. This TCR was sampled from a woman aged 45-59 years with pancreatic cancer. CDR3 DNA sequence: TGTGCCAGCAGTCGCGGTGGGCGGGAGGTATCCTACGAGCAGTACTTC. The encoded protein is CASSRGGREVSYEQYF.